The 19 T cell receptor beta chains in this list originate from one sample, sequenced in a study of cytomegalovirus exposure and HLA in healthy donors. PCR involved 60 Vbeta and 13 Jbeta primers. The repertoire was sequenced with immunoSEQ multiplex PCR; TCRdb's copy has only in-frame clones and lacks some. The sample yields about 150,000 clones, over 65% seen once. The sequenced material came from PBMCs. Receptors were obtained from a man aged 40-55 years in good health and CMV-seropositive.

The V call is TRBV30, the J call TRBJ1-1; D is possibly TRBD1 (5 bases). The CDR3 runs to 13 residues. Trimming shortened V by 2 bases and J by 3 bases, and 10 bases separated the two germline ends. Looked up from germline, CDR1 is GTSNPN and CDR2 is SVGIG (reference sequence). In nucleotides, the CDR3 is TGTGCCTGGAGTACCAGGGTTGACACTGAAGCTTTCTTT. Amino acid sequence: CAWSTRVDTEAFF.

This chain connects TRBV2 to TRBJ2-7; D is possibly TRBD2 (7 bases). Germline CDR1 SNHLY, CDR2 FYNNEI. CDR3 length equals 16 residues. The ends were cut back, 5 bases at V and 0 bases at J, with 17 bases in the middle. DNA for the CDR3: TGTGCCAGCAGTCCTGGGGGGGCACTATACTCCTACGAGCAGTACTTC. Amino acids: CASSPGGALYSYEQYF.

This clone is a singleton in its sample. The chain couples TRBV20-1 to TRBJ1-1; no clear D. From germline, CDR1 is DFQATT and CDR2 SNEGSKA (reference sequence). The CDR3 is 11 residues long. CDR3 DNA: TGCAGCCCTTTTATGAACACTGAAGCTTTCTTT. Translation: CSPFMNTEAFF.

The rearrangement links TRBV2 to TRBJ1-1; D remains unclear. The CDR3 is 13 residues long. Germline lookup yields CDR1 SNHLY and CDR2 FYNNEI. V dropped 10 bases and J dropped 4 bases, with 16 bases sitting between them. The DNA for the CDR3 is TGTGCCACCACCCTAGACCCGTCCACTGAAGCTTTCTTT. Translating it yields CATTLDPSTEAFF.

This clone has a handful of counts. The chain is built from TRBV28 and TRBJ1-4; 9 nucleotides align to TRBD1. This CDR3 contains 14 residues. V lost 4 bases and J lost 9; bases outside the gene matches: 6. Germline lookup yields CDR1 MDHEN and CDR2 SYDVKM. The CDR3 bases are TGTGCCAGCAGTTCCGGGACAGGGAGGCAAAAACTGTTTTTT. Residues: CASSSGTGRQKLFF.

The chain links TRBV6-1 to TRBJ2-2, with D perhaps matching TRBD1 (6 bases). CDR3 length equals 13 residues. Trimming removed 10 bases at V and 4 bases at J, with 13 bases between. CDR1 and CDR2 from the germline V gene are MNHNS and SASEGT. CDR3 nucleotides: TGTGCCACCGAGACAGGTAGCACCGGGGAGCTGTTTTTT. Translated: CATETGSTGELFF.

CDR3 protein: CVRSLAPRGEVDTEAFF. Here the CDR3 DNA reads TGTGTCAGAAGCTTAGCTCCCCGGGGGGAGGTAGACACTGAAGCTTTCTTT. The chain combines TRBV7-5 with TRBJ1-1. TRBV7-5 is a listed pseudogene. The CDR3 spans 17 residues.

The genes are TRBV9 and TRBJ2-1; no clear D gene. This CDR3 region has 15 residues. V lost 4 bases, J lost 0 bases, and 11 bases lay in between. Germline-derived CDR1 and CDR2 are SGDLS and YYNGEE. The CDR3 here is CASSIELSSYNEQFF. In DNA form, the CDR3 reads TGTGCCAGCAGCATAGAGCTGAGCTCCTACAATGAGCAGTTCTTC.

The gene calls are TRBV7-7 and TRBJ2-5; 9 positions match TRBD2. The V gene's germline CDR1 is SSHAT and CDR2 FNYEAQ (reference sequence). There are 15 residues in the CDR3. The V gene end was trimmed by 3 bases and the J gene end by 3 bases; junction bases not matched to a gene: 5. CDR3 nucleotides: TGTGCCAGCAGCTTGGGGGCGGGAGGGAAAGAGACCCAGTACTTC. Its translation is CASSLGAGGKETQYF. The full variable domain, with the rest looked up from reference TRBV7-7 and TRBJ2-5, is GAGVSQSPRYKVTKRGQDVTLRCDPISSHATLYWYQQALGQGPEFLTYFNYEAQPDKSGLPSDRFSAERPEGSISTLTIQRTEQRDSAMYRCASSLGAGGKETQYFGPGTRLLVL.

Concerning this clone: Other DNA sequences from this sample encode an identical CDR3 as well. The gene calls are TRBV6-4 and TRBJ2-3, with 7 bases that match TRBD2. V was clipped by 3 bases and J by 0 bases; unmatched bases: 3. Germline values: CDR1 MRHNA, CDR2 SNTAGT. The CDR3 has 15 residues. The CDR3 nucleotides read TGTGCCAGCAGTGAAAATAGCGGGAGCACAGATACGCAGTATTTT. This translates into CASSENSGSTDTQYF.

V usage is TRBV21-1 and J usage is TRBJ2-1; the table names TRBD1, a call not compared with the DNA. TRBV21-1 is a pseudogene locus. The length of the CDR3 is 16 residues. CDR3 sequence (DNA): TGTGCCAGCAGTTACGAGAAACAGGGGCCTTGCAATGAGCAGTTCTTC. Protein: CASSYEKQGPCNEQFF.

A few counts support this clone. The rearrangement joins TRBV7-3 to TRBJ2-2; D possibly corresponds to TRBD1 (5 bases). Looked up from germline, CDR1 is SGHTA and CDR2 is FQGTGA. This CDR3 is built from 15 residues. V was shortened by 2 bases and J by 2 bases, with 9 bases between the two germline ends. The DNA for the CDR3 is TGTGCCAGCAGCTTAGGAGACAGAAACACCGGGGAGCTGTTTTTT. This encodes CASSLGDRNTGELFF.

The chain uses TRBV5-8 and TRBJ2-1; 8 bases are shared with TRBD2. The V segment lost 2 bases and the J segment 3 bases; nucleotides outside the gene matches: 10. Germline V CDR1 and CDR2: SGHTS, YDEGEE. The CDR3 is made up of 17 amino acids. DNA of the CDR3: TGTGCCAGCAGCTTTCTATTAGCGGGAACCAACTACAATGAGCAGTTCTTC. It is translated as CASSFLLAGTNYNEQFF. Looking up the rest from reference TRBV5-8 and TRBJ2-1 gives the full variable domain: EAGVTQSPTHLIKTRGQQATLRCSPISGHTSVYWYQQALGLGLQFLLWYDEGEERNRGNFPPRFSGRQFPNYSSELNVNALELEDSALYLCASSFLLAGTNYNEQFFGPGTRLTVL.

This chain connects TRBV19 to TRBJ1-2; 9 positions agree with TRBD1. Germline V gene data show CDR1 as LNHDA and CDR2 as SQIVND (reference sequence). The ends lost 2 bases at V and 5 bases at J; junction bases unmatched: 9. The length of the CDR3 is 16 residues. The CDR3 here is CASSIRLGGTGYGYTF. The CDR3 nucleotides are TGTGCCAGTAGTATACGACTGGGAGGGACAGGGTATGGCTACACCTTC.

The chain joins TRBV6-5 to TRBJ1-1, with D unclear. Trimming cost V 11 bases and J 1 base, with 20 bases left between them. The CDR3 is 15 amino acids. Germline loops: CDR1 MNHEY, CDR2 SVGAGI. The CDR3 DNA reads TGTGCCTCCCTGGTCCCTAGCGGTGGGAACACTGAAGCTTTCTTT. Translation gives CASLVPSGGNTEAFF.

Only a few counts were recorded for this clone. The chain employs TRBV5-6 and TRBJ2-7; D gene unclear. The CDR3 totals 14 residues. CDR1 SGHDT and CDR2 YYEEEE come from the germline V gene. V was pared by 2 bases and J by 7 bases, with 16 bases between. In nucleotides, the CDR3 is TGTGCCAGCAGCTTTTACAATCCAAAACAGGAGCAGTACTTC. Protein product: CASSFYNPKQEQYF.

The chain joins TRBV6-4 to TRBJ2-2; D possibly corresponds to TRBD1 (5 bases). CDR3 length: 13 residues. Trimming removed 6 bases at V and 3 bases at J, with 8 bases between. Germline V CDR1 and CDR2: MRHNA, SNTAGT. CDR3 loop: CASSAGYTGELFF. In nucleotides, the CDR3 is TGTGCCAGCAGCGCAGGGTACACCGGGGAGCTGTTTTTT.

The chain has TRBV15 and TRBJ2-4, with 7 positions matching TRBD2. Germline V gene lookup returns CDR1 LNHNV and CDR2 YYDKDF (reference sequence). The CDR3 covers 15 residues. V lost 6 bases, J lost 12 bases, and 17 bases stayed unmatched. CDR3 loop: CATRSGISGPYSQYF. The DNA for the CDR3 is TGTGCCACCAGAAGCGGGATTAGCGGGCCCTACAGTCAGTACTTC. Full variable domain (missing parts from reference TRBV15 and TRBJ2-4): DAMVIQNPRYQVTQFGKPVTLSCSQTLNHNVMYWYQQKSSQAPKLLFHYYDKDFNNEADTPDNFQSRRPNTSFCFLDIRSPGLGDTAMYLCATRSGISGPYSQYFGAGTRLSVL.

This sequence joins TRBV10-3 and TRBJ2-5, with 7 bases matching TRBD2. CDR3 length: 14 amino acids. Trimming at V came to 11 bases and at J to 4 bases, leaving 13 bases not matched to a gene. Germline V lookup: CDR1 ENHRY, CDR2 SYGVKD. The CDR3 DNA sequence: TGTGCCGCCGGGGGGTCGGGAGCAGGAGAGACCCAGTACTTC. Translation: CAAGGSGAGETQYF.